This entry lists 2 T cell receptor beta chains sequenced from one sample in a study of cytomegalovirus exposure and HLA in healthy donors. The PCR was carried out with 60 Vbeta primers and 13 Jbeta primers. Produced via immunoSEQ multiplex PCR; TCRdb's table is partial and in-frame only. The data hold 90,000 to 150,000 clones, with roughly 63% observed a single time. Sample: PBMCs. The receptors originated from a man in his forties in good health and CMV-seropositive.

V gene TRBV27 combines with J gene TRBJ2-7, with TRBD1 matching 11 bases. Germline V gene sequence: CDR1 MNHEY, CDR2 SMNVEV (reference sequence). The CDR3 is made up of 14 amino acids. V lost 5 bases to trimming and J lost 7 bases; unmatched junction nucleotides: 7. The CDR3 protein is CASSPGQGAREQYF. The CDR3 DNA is TGTGCCAGCAGTCCCGGACAGGGGGCAAGAGAGCAGTACTTC.

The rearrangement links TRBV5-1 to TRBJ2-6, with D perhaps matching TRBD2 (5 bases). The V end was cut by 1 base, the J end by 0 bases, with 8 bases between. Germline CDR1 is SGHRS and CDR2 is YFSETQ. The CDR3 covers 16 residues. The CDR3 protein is CASSLTGSSGANVLTF. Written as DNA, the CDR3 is TGCGCCAGCAGCTTGACGGGGAGCTCTGGGGCCAACGTCCTGACTTTC.